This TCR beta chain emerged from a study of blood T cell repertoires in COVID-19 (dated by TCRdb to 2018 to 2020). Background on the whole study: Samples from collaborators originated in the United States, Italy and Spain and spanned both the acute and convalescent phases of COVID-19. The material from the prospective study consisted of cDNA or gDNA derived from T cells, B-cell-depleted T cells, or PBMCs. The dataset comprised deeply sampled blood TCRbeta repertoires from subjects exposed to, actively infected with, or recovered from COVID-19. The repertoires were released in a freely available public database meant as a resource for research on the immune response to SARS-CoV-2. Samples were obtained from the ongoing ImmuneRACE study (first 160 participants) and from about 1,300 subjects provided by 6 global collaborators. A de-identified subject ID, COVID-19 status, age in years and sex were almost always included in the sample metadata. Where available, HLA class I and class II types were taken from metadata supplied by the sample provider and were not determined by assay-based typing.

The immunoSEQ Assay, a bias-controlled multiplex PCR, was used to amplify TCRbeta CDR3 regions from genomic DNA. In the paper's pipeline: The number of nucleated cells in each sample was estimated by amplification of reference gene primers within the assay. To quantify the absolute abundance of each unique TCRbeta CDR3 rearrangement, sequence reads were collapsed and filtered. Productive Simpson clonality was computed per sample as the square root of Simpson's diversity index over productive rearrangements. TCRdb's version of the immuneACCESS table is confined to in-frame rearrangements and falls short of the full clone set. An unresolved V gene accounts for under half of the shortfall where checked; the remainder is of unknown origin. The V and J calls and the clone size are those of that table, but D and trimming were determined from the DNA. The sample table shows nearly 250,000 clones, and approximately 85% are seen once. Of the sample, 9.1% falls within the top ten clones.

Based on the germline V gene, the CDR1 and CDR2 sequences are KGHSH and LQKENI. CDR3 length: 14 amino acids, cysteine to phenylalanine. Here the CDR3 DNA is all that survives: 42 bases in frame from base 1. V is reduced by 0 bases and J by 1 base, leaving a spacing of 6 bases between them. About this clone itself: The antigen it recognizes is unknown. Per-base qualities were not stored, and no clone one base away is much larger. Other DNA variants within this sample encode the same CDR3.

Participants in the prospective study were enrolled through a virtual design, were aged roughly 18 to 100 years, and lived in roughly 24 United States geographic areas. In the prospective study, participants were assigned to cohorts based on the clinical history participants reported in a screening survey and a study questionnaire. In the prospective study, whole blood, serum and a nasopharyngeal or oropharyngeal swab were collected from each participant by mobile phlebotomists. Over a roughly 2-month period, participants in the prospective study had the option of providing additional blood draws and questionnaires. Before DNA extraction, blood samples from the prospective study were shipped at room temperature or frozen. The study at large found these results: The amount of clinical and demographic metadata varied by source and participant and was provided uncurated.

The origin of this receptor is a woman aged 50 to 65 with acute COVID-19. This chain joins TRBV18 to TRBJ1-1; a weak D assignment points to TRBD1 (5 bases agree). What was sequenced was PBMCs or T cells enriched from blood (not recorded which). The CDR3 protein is CASSPPGGNTEAFF. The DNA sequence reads TGTGCCAGCTCACCACCCGGGGGGAACACTGAAGCTTTCTTT.